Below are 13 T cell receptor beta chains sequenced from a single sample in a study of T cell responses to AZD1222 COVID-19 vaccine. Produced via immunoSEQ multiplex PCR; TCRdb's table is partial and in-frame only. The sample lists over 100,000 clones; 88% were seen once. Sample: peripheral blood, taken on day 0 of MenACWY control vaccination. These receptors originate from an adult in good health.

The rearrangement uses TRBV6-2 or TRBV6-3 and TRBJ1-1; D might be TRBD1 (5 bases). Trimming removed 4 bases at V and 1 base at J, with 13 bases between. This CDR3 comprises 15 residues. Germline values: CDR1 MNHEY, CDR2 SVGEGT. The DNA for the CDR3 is TGTGCCAGCAGTTCTGGCCCCACAGGGAACACTGAAGCTTTCTTT. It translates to CASSSGPTGNTEAFF.

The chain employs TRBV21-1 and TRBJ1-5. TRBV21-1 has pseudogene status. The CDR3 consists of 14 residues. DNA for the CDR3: TGTGCCAGCAGCAATCGGGACGGGGGTCAGCCCCAGCATTTT. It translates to CASSNRDGGQPQHF.

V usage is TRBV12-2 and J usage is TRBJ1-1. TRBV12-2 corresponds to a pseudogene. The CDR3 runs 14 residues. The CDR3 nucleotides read TGTGCAAGTCGCTTAGGGGGGTCGCGGGATGAAGCTTTCTTT. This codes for CASRLGGSRDEAFF.

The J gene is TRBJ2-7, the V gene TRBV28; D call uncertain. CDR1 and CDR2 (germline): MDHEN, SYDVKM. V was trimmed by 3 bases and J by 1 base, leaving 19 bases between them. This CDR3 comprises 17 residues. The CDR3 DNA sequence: TGTGCCAGCAGTTTCCCGAAAGCGAACGCGTTGTCCTACGAGCAGTACTTC. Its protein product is CASSFPKANALSYEQYF.

CDR3 region: CAISSGTPANYEQYF. The CDR3 DNA follows: TGTGCCATCAGTTCCGGGACCCCCGCCAACTACGAGCAGTACTTC. The chain employs TRBV10-3 and TRBJ2-7; D tentatively reads TRBD1 or TRBD2 (5 bases each). Germline V CDR1 and CDR2: ENHRY, SYGVKD. This CDR3 contains 15 residues. V was trimmed by 5 bases and J by 3 bases, leaving 17 bases between them.

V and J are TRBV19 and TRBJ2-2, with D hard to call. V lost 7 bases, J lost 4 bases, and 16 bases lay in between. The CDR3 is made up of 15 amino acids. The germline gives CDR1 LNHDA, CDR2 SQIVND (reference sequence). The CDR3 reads CASTKTGIITGELFF. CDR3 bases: TGTGCCAGTACAAAAACGGGTATCATCACCGGGGAGCTGTTTTTT.

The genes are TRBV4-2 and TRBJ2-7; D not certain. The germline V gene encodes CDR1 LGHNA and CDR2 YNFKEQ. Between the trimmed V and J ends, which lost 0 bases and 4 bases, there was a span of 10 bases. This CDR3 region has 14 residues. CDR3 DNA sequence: TGTGCCAGCAGCCAAGAATTGGGTGCTTACGAGCAGTACTTC. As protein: CASSQELGAYEQYF.

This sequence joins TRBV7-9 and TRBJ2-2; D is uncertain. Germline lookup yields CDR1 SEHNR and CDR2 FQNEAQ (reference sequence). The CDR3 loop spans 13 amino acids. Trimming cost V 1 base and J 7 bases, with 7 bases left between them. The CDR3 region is CASSLEVGGELFF. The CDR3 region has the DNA TGTGCCAGCAGCTTAGAGGTCGGCGGGGAGCTGTTTTTT.

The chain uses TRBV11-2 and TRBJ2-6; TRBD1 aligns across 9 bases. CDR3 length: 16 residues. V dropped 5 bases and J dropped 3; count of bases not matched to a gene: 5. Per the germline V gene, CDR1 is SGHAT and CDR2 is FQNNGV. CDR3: CASSPQGAGGANVLTF. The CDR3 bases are TGTGCCAGCAGCCCACAGGGGGCGGGTGGGGCCAACGTCCTGACTTTC.

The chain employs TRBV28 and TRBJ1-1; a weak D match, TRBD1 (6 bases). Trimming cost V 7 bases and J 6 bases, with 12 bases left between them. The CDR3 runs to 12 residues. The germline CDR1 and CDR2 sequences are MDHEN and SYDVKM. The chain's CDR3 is CASTYHRAEAFF. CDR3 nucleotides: TGTGCCAGCACCTACCACAGGGCTGAAGCTTTCTTT.

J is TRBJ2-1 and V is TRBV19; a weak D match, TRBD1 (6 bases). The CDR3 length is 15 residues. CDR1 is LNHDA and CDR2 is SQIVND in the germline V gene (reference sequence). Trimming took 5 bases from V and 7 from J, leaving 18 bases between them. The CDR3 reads CASSVRAKGVNEQFF. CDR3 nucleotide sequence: TGTGCCAGTAGTGTCAGGGCCAAGGGGGTAAATGAGCAGTTCTTC.

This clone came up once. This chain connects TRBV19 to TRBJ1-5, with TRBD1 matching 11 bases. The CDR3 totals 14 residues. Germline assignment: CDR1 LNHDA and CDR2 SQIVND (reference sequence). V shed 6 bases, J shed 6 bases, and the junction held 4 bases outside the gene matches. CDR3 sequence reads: CASSRTGGFQPQHF. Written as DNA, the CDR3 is TGTGCCAGTAGCCGGACAGGGGGCTTTCAGCCCCAGCATTTT.

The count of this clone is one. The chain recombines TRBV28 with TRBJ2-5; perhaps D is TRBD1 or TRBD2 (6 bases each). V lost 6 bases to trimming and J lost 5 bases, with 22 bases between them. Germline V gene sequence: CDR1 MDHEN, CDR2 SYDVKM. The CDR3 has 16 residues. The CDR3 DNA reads TGTGCCAGCAGGCGTGGGTTGGGGCAGGGGAGGGAGACCCAGTACTTC. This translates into CASRRGLGQGRETQYF.